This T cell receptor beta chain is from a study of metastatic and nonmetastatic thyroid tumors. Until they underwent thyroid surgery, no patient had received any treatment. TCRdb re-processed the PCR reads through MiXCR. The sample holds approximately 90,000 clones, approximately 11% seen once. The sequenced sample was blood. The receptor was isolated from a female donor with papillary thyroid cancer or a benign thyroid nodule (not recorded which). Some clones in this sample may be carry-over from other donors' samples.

CDR3: CASSLGPVEQYF. The CDR3 DNA is TGTGCCAGCAGCTTAGGGCCAGTCGAGCAGTACTTC. The chain employs TRBV5-6 and TRBJ2-7, with D unresolved. V was pared by 2 bases and J by 6 bases, with 9 bases between. The CDR3 is 12 amino acids. Germline loops: CDR1 SGHDT, CDR2 YYEEEE.